This T cell receptor beta chain derives from a study of T-cell memory formation after mild COVID-19. This clonotype was detected only a few times. Via MiXCR, TCRdb re-called the 5' RACE reads, giving one row per CDR3 protein. The sample carries 350,000 to 500,000 distinct CDR3 sequences, about a sixth recorded once. V dropped 4 bases and J dropped 4; count of bases not matched to a gene: 5. From germline, CDR1 is SGHRS and CDR2 YFSETQ. The CDR3 is 14 residues long. This TCR was sampled from a man between 18 and 29 years old who had mild COVID-19 (a few samples of this study predate the infection). Cell type and time point are not known. The V and J genes are TRBV5-1 and TRBJ2-5; 9 nucleotides match TRBD2. The specimen sequenced was PBMCs or a T cell subset sorted from them (not recorded which). CDR3: CASSVRGGLETQYF. The CDR3 coding sequence is TGCGCCAGCAGCGTGCGGGGGGGCCTAGAGACCCAGTACTTC.